The sequence of this TCR beta chain was determined in a study of blood T cells in healthy people across ages. Study-level points and caveats: It was not possible, with unsorted PBMCs, to conclusively compare naive and antigen-experienced cells.

This clonotype came up many times. Its antigen is currently unknown. Germline CDR1 reads SQVTM; CDR2 reads ANQGSEA. The CDR3 is 12 amino acids. The ends lost 7 bases at V and 4 bases at J; junction bases unmatched: 6. A second PCR, run for roughly 7 to 11 cycles, used a sample-barcoded 5' primer plus a J-beta primer mix. TCRdb independently ran MiXCR on the 5' RACE reads; one entry per CDR3 protein. The table has over 1,500,000 distinct CDR3 sequences, roughly 43% seen once. The chain is built from TRBV29-1 and TRBJ2-7; 8 bases line up with TRBD2. The receptor was isolated from a human donor in good health. The sequenced sample was blood. CDR3 in DNA: TGCAGCGCCTACGGGGGGGAGTACGAGCAGTACTTC. Residues: CSAYGGEYEQYF.